These 20 T cell receptor beta chains share one sample of origin, sequenced in a study of technical replicates of blood from several donors. Sequencing used immunoSEQ multiplex PCR; TCRdb keeps in-frame clones, though not all of them. This sample has approximately 70,000 clones, with around 91% found just once. Source material: T cells isolated from PBMCs. The source is a human donor in good health.

V is TRBV11-3 and J is TRBJ2-5; D is unresolved. V was cut by 0 bases and J by 2 bases, with 16 bases left in between. Germline CDR1 reads SGHNT; CDR2 reads YENEEA. CDR3 length equals 17 residues. This chain's CDR3 is CASSLDLTEISQETQYF. The CDR3 nucleotides are TGTGCCAGCAGCTTAGATCTTACAGAAATATCTCAAGAGACCCAGTACTTC.

The table lists this clone with a count of one. CDR3 bases: TGTGCCAGCAGCCCCCTCAGCGGGAGGGACACAGATACGCAGTATTTT. The encoded protein is CASSPLSGRDTDTQYF. The rearrangement links TRBV5-6 to TRBJ2-3; 10 bases are shared with TRBD2. This CDR3 has 16 residues. Germline V gene lookup returns CDR1 SGHDT and CDR2 YYEEEE. V shed 4 bases and J 2 bases; nucleotides not matched to a gene: 7.

Only one count was recorded for this clone. As DNA, the CDR3 is TGTGCCAGCAGCCCTAGCGGGAGGGGGTACGAGCAGTACTTC. It yields the protein CASSPSGRGYEQYF. The gene calls are TRBV13 and TRBJ2-7; 12 nucleotides align to TRBD2. Losses at the gene ends were 5 bases for V and 4 bases for J; bases not matched to a gene: 3. The length of the CDR3 is 14 residues. The germline V gene has CDR1 PRHDT and CDR2 FYEKMQ (reference sequence).

The V call is TRBV4-1, the J call TRBJ2-3; 9 bases line up with TRBD1. Germline V lookup: CDR1 MGHRA, CDR2 YSYEKL. This CDR3 has 16 residues. Trimming at V came to 3 bases and at J to 5 bases, leaving 9 bases not matched to a gene. CDR3 loop: CASSQPGQGQRDTQYF. Written as DNA, the CDR3 is TGCGCCAGCAGCCAGCCTGGACAGGGGCAGAGAGATACGCAGTATTTT.

The chain combines TRBV28 with TRBJ1-1; the match to TRBD1 covers 9 bases. Trimming cost V 2 bases and J 11 bases; bases outside gene matches: 12. Germline lookup yields CDR1 MDHEN and CDR2 SYDVKM. The CDR3 has 15 residues. The CDR3 DNA follows: TGTGCCAGCAGTTTACCCGGGACAGGGTCGTTAGGGGCTTTCTTT. As protein: CASSLPGTGSLGAFF.

This chain joins TRBV27 and TRBJ2-2; TRBD2 matches 11 bases. Looked up from germline, CDR1 is MNHEY and CDR2 is SMNVEV (reference sequence). V gave up 5 bases and J gave up 4 bases; unmatched junction bases: 6. This CDR3 has 16 residues. The CDR3 bases are TGTGCCAGCAGTCTCAGGGGACTAGCGGTCACCGGGGAGCTGTTTTTT. The encoded protein is CASSLRGLAVTGELFF.

The chain employs TRBV27 and TRBJ2-3; D might be TRBD1 (5 bases). Germline CDR1 and CDR2: MNHEY and SMNVEV (reference sequence). The CDR3 is 16 amino acids. Deletions cut 2 bases from V and 1 base from J, with 13 bases between. The CDR3 loop is CASSLPHVGGTDTQYF. In DNA, the CDR3 is TGTGCCAGCAGTTTACCTCACGTAGGGGGCACAGATACGCAGTATTTT.

The chain employs TRBV5-1 and TRBJ2-7; possible D gene TRBD2, 6 bases. Germline V gives CDR1 SGHRS, CDR2 YFSETQ. The CDR3 is 15 residues long. The ends were cut back, 4 bases at V and 0 bases at J, with 14 bases in the middle. CDR3 bases: TGCGCCAGCAGCCCGCTATCGACTAGCTCCTACGAGCAGTACTTC. This translates into CASSPLSTSSYEQYF.

The chain is built from TRBV4-1 and TRBJ2-7; no clear D gene. The germline V and J ends were trimmed by 0 bases and 0 bases, with 12 bases remaining between them. Per the germline V gene, CDR1 is MGHRA and CDR2 is YSYEKL. CDR3 length equals 16 residues. The CDR3 nucleotides read TGCGCCAGCAGCCAAGAGCGGCCGGGTGGCTCCTACGAGCAGTACTTC. Translating it yields CASSQERPGGSYEQYF.

This clone was picked up one time. The chain combines TRBV27 with TRBJ2-7, with 7 bases aligning to TRBD1. Germline CDR1 is MNHEY and CDR2 is SMNVEV (reference sequence). J lost 5 bases, V lost 5 bases, and 3 bases had no gene match. This CDR3 contains 12 residues. CDR3 loop: CASSRDRDEQYF. In DNA form, the CDR3 reads TGTGCCAGCAGTCGAGACAGGGACGAGCAGTACTTC.

The chain employs TRBV10-3 and TRBJ2-5; 13 positions agree with TRBD2. Germline assignment: CDR1 ENHRY and CDR2 SYGVKD. CDR3 size: 14 residues. The ends lost 8 bases at V and 1 base at J; junction bases unmatched: 1. DNA of the CDR3: TGTGCCATCGGGACTAGCGGGACCCAAGAGACCCAGTACTTC. This translates into CAIGTSGTQETQYF.

The chain has TRBV28 and TRBJ1-1; D is perhaps TRBD1 (6 bases). The CDR3 totals 14 residues. V was pared by 6 bases and J by 0 bases, with 11 bases between. From germline, CDR1 is MDHEN and CDR2 SYDVKM. The CDR3, as DNA: TGTGCCAGCAGGGACAGCCCCATGAACACTGAAGCTTTCTTT. Amino acids: CASRDSPMNTEAFF.

The chain is built from TRBV18 and TRBJ2-1, with 7 bases identical to TRBD2. The CDR3 has 18 amino acids. V trimming: 0 bases; J trimming: 8 bases; junction bases outside the gene matches: 16. CDR1 and CDR2 (germline): KGHSH, LQKENI. The CDR3, as DNA: TGTGCCAGCTCACCACCTGGGTTTCTCGAGCGGGAAGGCGATGAGCAGTTCTTC. It encodes CASSPPGFLEREGDEQFF.

V and J are TRBV2 and TRBJ2-7; no definite D call. V was pared by 1 base and J by 1 base, with 11 bases between. This CDR3 is 15 amino acids long. Germline V gene sequence: CDR1 SNHLY, CDR2 FYNNEI. The CDR3 sequence is CASSEVISVSYEQYF. CDR3 coding DNA: TGTGCCAGCAGTGAAGTTATAAGCGTATCCTACGAGCAGTACTTC.

The gene calls are TRBV7-9 and TRBJ1-5, with D perhaps TRBD1 (6 bases). Trimming took off 3 bases at V and 1 base at J, with 10 bases between the two ends. Germline CDR1 and CDR2: SEHNR and FQNEAQ (reference sequence). The CDR3 consists of 15 residues. For the CDR3, the DNA is TGTGCCAGCAGCTTCGATACAGGGAGCAATCAGCCCCAGCATTTT. This gives the protein CASSFDTGSNQPQHF. The variable domain in full, completed from reference TRBV7-9 and TRBJ1-5, reads DTGVSQNPRHKITKRGQNVTFRCDPISEHNRLYWYRQTLGQGPEFLTYFQNEAQLEKSRLLSDRFSAERPKGSFSTLEIQRTEQGDSAMYLCASSFDTGSNQPQHFGDGTRLSIL.

V and J are TRBV27 and TRBJ2-2; the match to TRBD2 covers 10 bases. The CDR3 runs to 14 residues. The germline V gene has CDR1 MNHEY and CDR2 SMNVEV (reference sequence). The ends lost 6 bases at V and 3 bases at J; junction bases unmatched: 1. CDR3 in amino acids: CASRTSGYTGELFF. The CDR3 nucleotides read TGTGCCAGCAGGACTAGCGGGTACACCGGGGAGCTGTTTTTT.

The CDR3 here is CASRWTGPDQPQHF. The CDR3 nucleotides read TGTGCCAGCAGATGGACAGGGCCTGATCAGCCCCAGCATTTT. The chain links TRBV6-1 to TRBJ1-5, with 8 nucleotides matching TRBD1. The V gene's germline CDR1 is MNHNS and CDR2 SASEGT. The length of the CDR3 is 14 residues. The V gene end was trimmed by 6 bases and the J gene end by 5 bases; junction bases not matched to a gene: 6.

This chain links TRBV6-1 with TRBJ2-7; a weak D match, TRBD1 (6 bases). This CDR3 has 14 residues. Per germline, CDR1 MNHNS and CDR2 SASEGT. V lost 6 bases to trimming and J lost 1 base, with 13 bases between them. Here the CDR3 DNA reads TGTGCCAGCAGCGCTTGGACAGATTCCTACGAGCAGTACTTC. Protein: CASSAWTDSYEQYF.

This chain connects TRBV6-5 to TRBJ1-2; D is uncertain. Germline CDR1 reads MNHEY; CDR2 reads SVGAGI. The CDR3 consists of 15 residues. V lost 0 bases and J lost 7, with 15 bases in between. CDR3 nucleotide sequence: TGTGCCAGCAGTTACTCGATGGGCCTCTCGGCTGGCTACACCTTC. Translation gives CASSYSMGLSAGYTF.

This clone was seen a single time. The rearrangement links TRBV11-3 to TRBJ2-5; 12 positions match TRBD2. CDR1 SGHNT and CDR2 YENEEA come from the germline V gene. CDR3 size: 16 residues. Unmatched junction bases numbered 2, after V lost 1 base and J lost 2 bases. The CDR3: CASSLGLAGEQETQYF. The CDR3 region has the DNA TGTGCCAGCAGCTTAGGACTAGCGGGAGAACAAGAGACCCAGTACTTC.